The 23 T cell receptor beta chains below all came from one sample that was sequenced in a study of T cells in Graves' hyperthyroidism and ophthalmopathy. The CDR3 regions of TCR beta were amplified from RNA transcripts. The HTBI primer set drove a first-round RT-PCR of the TCR CDR3. A single record per CDR3 protein comes from TCRdb applying MiXCR to the multiplex PCR reads. Of some 440,000 distinct CDR3 sequences in the sample, 15% to 17% were seen once. The sample taken for sequencing was blood. The receptors come from a woman under 30 with Graves' hyperthyroidism.

The CDR3 sequence is CASSVLGQAGGLIGANVLTF. For the CDR3, the DNA is TGTGCCAGCAGCGTACTTGGTCAGGCGGGAGGGCTCATTGGGGCCAACGTCCTGACTTTC. The gene calls are TRBV9 and TRBJ2-6, with 9 nucleotides matching TRBD2. Germline loops: CDR1 SGDLS, CDR2 YYNGEE. V dropped 1 base and J dropped 3; count of bases not matched to a gene: 14. The CDR3 contains 20 residues.

This clonotype was picked up many times. This chain links TRBV6-6 with TRBJ1-2, with TRBD1 as a possible D gene (6 bases). Trimming shortened V by 0 bases and J by 5 bases, and 16 bases separated the two germline ends. CDR3 length: 16 amino acids. CDR1 MNHNY and CDR2 SVGAGI come from the germline V gene (reference sequence). CDR3 region: CASSYSKAGQGYGYTF. The CDR3 DNA sequence: TGTGCCAGCAGTTACTCGAAGGCAGGGCAGGGGTATGGCTACACCTTC.

This clonotype was counted at least ten times. The chain couples TRBV2 to TRBJ1-2, with TRBD1 identical over 7 bases. CDR1 is SNHLY and CDR2 is FYNNEI in the germline V gene. CDR3 length equals 15 residues. With 8 bases clipped from V and 7 bases from J, the junction kept 16 bases outside the gene matches. The CDR3, as DNA: TGTGCCAGCGAGACCTTCGACAGGGAGGGTACTGGCTACACCTTC. Encoded protein: CASETFDREGTGYTF.

Ten or more counts support this clonotype. This sequence joins TRBV27 and TRBJ2-1; D is unclear. V lost 2 bases to trimming and J lost 8 bases, with 10 bases between them. Germline lookup yields CDR1 MNHEY and CDR2 SMNVEV (reference sequence). The CDR3 runs 13 residues. The CDR3: CASSLTGRHEQFF. Written as DNA, the CDR3 is TGTGCCAGCAGTTTAACTGGGCGCCATGAGCAGTTCTTC.

There are many counts of this clonotype. This sequence joins TRBV19 and TRBJ2-7, with D perhaps matching TRBD1 (6 bases). In germline, CDR1 is LNHDA, CDR2 SQIVND (reference sequence). V lost 6 bases, J lost 3 bases, and 21 bases lay in between. The CDR3 covers 16 residues. As DNA, the CDR3 is TGTGCCAGTAGCAGCGCGGACAGCTCTAATTACTACGAGCAGTACTTC. Amino acids: CASSSADSSNYYEQYF.

This clonotype was counted at least ten times. This chain links TRBV5-1 with TRBJ1-6; D remains unclear. V lost 0 bases and J 0 bases, leaving 7 bases between the germline ends. Germline V CDR1 and CDR2: SGHRS, YFSETQ. The CDR3 has 16 residues. The CDR3 loop is CASSLDGSSYNSPLHF. DNA of the CDR3: TGCGCCAGCAGCTTGGATGGGAGCTCCTATAATTCACCCCTCCACTTT. The full variable domain, with the rest looked up from reference TRBV5-1 and TRBJ1-6, is KAGVTQTPRYLIKTRGQQVTLSCSPISGHRSVSWYQQTPGQGLQFLFEYFSETQRNKGNFPGRFSGRQFSNSRSEMNVSTLELGDSALYLCASSLDGSSYNSPLHFGNGTRLTVT.

This clonotype appeared a few times. The chain is built from TRBV12-3 or TRBV12-4 and TRBJ2-1; tentatively, D is TRBD2 (6 bases). The CDR3 consists of 17 residues. V dropped 0 bases and J dropped 5 bases, with 17 bases sitting between them. CDR3 residues: CASSLADYRGPHNEQFF. The CDR3 bases are TGTGCCAGCAGTTTAGCGGACTACCGCGGCCCCCACAATGAGCAGTTCTTC.

At least ten counts were recorded for this clonotype. This chain connects TRBV3-1 to TRBJ1-4; D remains unclear. From germline, CDR1 is LGHDT and CDR2 YNNKEL (reference sequence). The V end lost 4 bases, the J end lost 8 bases, and 17 bases lay between the germline ends. This CDR3 is 15 amino acids long. CDR3 DNA: TGTGCCAGCAGCCTACCAACGGGGAGGCGGGAAAAACTGTTTTTT. Translated, it gives CASSLPTGRREKLFF.

This clonotype was detected ten times or more. The chain combines TRBV6-1 with TRBJ2-2; 10 nucleotides line up with TRBD1. The V and J ends lost 4 bases and 3 bases, in that order; junction bases with no gene match: 14. The CDR3 contains 19 residues. CDR1 and CDR2 (germline): MNHNS, SASEGT. The CDR3 sequence: CASSGRRTGGWSDTGELFF. The CDR3 DNA sequence: TGTGCCAGCAGTGGCCGGAGGACAGGGGGTTGGTCAGACACCGGGGAGCTGTTTTTT.

This clonotype turned up a few times. This sequence joins TRBV9 and TRBJ2-3; 10 bases fit TRBD2. This CDR3 has 14 residues. The J segment lost 4 bases and the V segment lost 3 bases, leaving 2 bases of the junction unmatched. Germline V gene sequence: CDR1 SGDLS, CDR2 YYNGEE. This chain's CDR3 is CASSASGSADTQYF. CDR3 DNA sequence: TGTGCCAGCAGCGCTAGCGGGAGCGCAGATACGCAGTATTTT.

The J gene is TRBJ2-3, the V gene TRBV4-1; 11 nucleotides line up with TRBD2. V shed 8 bases, J shed 0 bases, and the junction held 10 bases outside the gene matches. The CDR3 length is 17 residues. Germline CDR1 MGHRA, CDR2 YSYEKL. The CDR3 reads CASRSSGGATSTDTQYF. DNA of the CDR3: TGCGCCAGCCGGAGTAGCGGGGGGGCTACTAGCACAGATACGCAGTATTTT.

This clonotype was counted a few times. The chain employs TRBV4-1 and TRBJ2-3, with 12 bases aligning to TRBD2. J gave up 6 bases and V 0 bases, and 13 bases lay outside the gene matches. The CDR3 contains 19 residues. Per germline, CDR1 MGHRA and CDR2 YSYEKL. Written as DNA, the CDR3 is TGCGCCAGCAGCCAAGAAGGCCCGCGGCTAGCGGGAGGGCTGGATACGCAGTATTTT. This translates into CASSQEGPRLAGGLDTQYF.

About this clonotype itself: A much larger clonotype is one base distant, so this may be a read error. This CDR3 is CAWGTPPQVETQYF. The CDR3 coding sequence is TGTGCCTGGGGTACCCCCCCCCAAGTGGAGACCCAGTACTTC. This chain uses TRBV30 with TRBJ2-5, with D uncertain. Trimming removed 5 bases from V and 5 bases from J, with 18 bases in between. The CDR3 has 14 residues. The germline CDR1 and CDR2 sequences are GTSNPN and SVGIG (reference sequence).

The chain joins TRBV6-1 to TRBJ2-3, with D uncertain. Germline V lookup: CDR1 MNHNS, CDR2 SASEGT. V was cut by 0 bases and J by 9 bases, with 10 bases left in between. CDR3 length equals 13 residues. CDR3 residues: CASSEATGSTQYF. As DNA, the CDR3 is TGTGCCAGCAGTGAAGCCACCGGTTCCACGCAGTATTTT.

This clonotype was observed at least ten times. V gene TRBV7-3 combines with J gene TRBJ2-3, with no clear D. The ends were cut back, 2 bases at V and 2 bases at J, with 11 bases in the middle. This CDR3 spans 15 amino acids. CDR1 is SGHTA, CDR2 FQGTGA, per germline. The CDR3 nucleotides read TGTGCCAGCAGCTTACTCGGGCGGAACACAGATACGCAGTATTTT. Residues: CASSLLGRNTDTQYF.

This clonotype was detected only a few times. The chain is built from TRBV25-1 and TRBJ1-4, with 9 bases matching TRBD1. The CDR3 contains 15 residues. V was clipped by 4 bases and J by 8 bases; unmatched bases: 8. Germline V gives CDR1 MGHDK, CDR2 SYGVNS. The CDR3 here is CASSGAGTGNEKLFF. DNA of the CDR3: TGTGCCAGCAGTGGCGCCGGGACAGGGAACGAAAAACTGTTTTTT.

This clonotype has a count of ten or more. V is TRBV20-1 and J is TRBJ2-1, with a possible D match to TRBD2 (7 bases). This CDR3 is built from 14 residues. Per the germline V gene, CDR1 is DFQATT and CDR2 is SNEGSKA (reference sequence). The V gene lost 6 bases and the J gene lost 7 bases, with 19 bases spanning the gap. In nucleotides, the CDR3 is TGCAGTGCAAGAACTAGCGCGGGGGCGAATGAGCAGTTCTTC. This gives the protein CSARTSAGANEQFF.

In its sample, this clonotype was seen many times. The V gene is TRBV12-5, the J gene TRBJ2-5; 11 nucleotides line up with TRBD1. Germline CDR1 is LGHNT and CDR2 is FRNRAP. This CDR3 is built from 15 residues. Trimming took 6 bases from V and 1 from J; bases not matched to a gene: 4. The CDR3 DNA reads TGTGCTAGTGGACCCGGGACAGGGGGCCAAGAGACCCAGTACTTC. This codes for CASGPGTGGQETQYF.

The chain carries TRBV11-1 and TRBJ2-3; D not resolved. This CDR3 has 13 residues. Deletions cut 1 base from V and 11 bases from J, with 13 bases between. The germline gives CDR1 SGHAT, CDR2 FQDESV (reference sequence). The CDR3 nucleotides read TGTGCCAGCAGCTTAGTCCCGGACGAAGGGCAGTATTTT. Translated, it gives CASSLVPDEGQYF.

This clonotype was detected many times. The chain uses TRBV30 and TRBJ1-5, with D possibly TRBD1 on 5 matching bases. The V end was cut by 3 bases, the J end by 4 bases, with 10 bases between. The CDR3 has 13 residues. The germline CDR1 and CDR2 sequences are GTSNPN and SVGIG (reference sequence). The CDR3 here is CAWRAGLNQPQHF. As DNA, the CDR3 is TGTGCCTGGAGGGCAGGGTTGAATCAGCCCCAGCATTTT.

The chain joins TRBV14 to TRBJ2-3; no reliable D call. The CDR3 consists of 16 residues. V gave up 4 bases and J gave up 2 bases, with 16 bases separating them. CDR1 SGHDN and CDR2 FVKESK come from the germline V gene. The DNA for the CDR3 is TGTGCCAGCAGCCCCTTGGGCCGCGGAGCCACAGATACGCAGTATTTT. It is translated as CASSPLGRGATDTQYF.

This clonotype showed up many times. This chain uses TRBV11-2 with TRBJ2-7; possibly TRBD1 or TRBD2 for D (6 bases each). CDR1 and CDR2 (germline): SGHAT, FQNNGV. The CDR3 totals 15 residues. V dropped 1 base and J dropped 4 bases, with 14 bases sitting between them. The CDR3 sequence is CASSLVGGGFYEQYF. The CDR3 nucleotides are TGTGCCAGCAGCTTAGTGGGGGGCGGGTTTTACGAGCAGTACTTC.

The rearrangement joins TRBV20-1 to TRBJ2-7, with a tentative D call TRBD2 (6 bases). V lost 8 bases, J lost 3 bases, and 14 bases lay in between. The CDR3 extends over 12 amino acids. Per the germline V gene, CDR1 is DFQATT and CDR2 is SNEGSKA (reference sequence). The chain's CDR3 is CSSRTEGYEQYF. The CDR3 coding sequence is TGCAGTAGTAGGACGGAGGGCTACGAGCAGTACTTC.